This T cell receptor beta chain came from a study of response to subunit inactivated influenza vaccine. Whole-study results and caveats: Few new T cells, the authors suggested, are recruited by each seasonal influenza vaccination.

TCRdb analysed the RT-PCR reads with MiXCR anew, one entry per CDR3 protein. The sample lists more than 450,000 distinct CDR3 sequences, about 7.6% seen once, with 13% in the top ten. This clonotype appeared many times. Antigen specificity is unknown. Germline CDR1 reads LNHNV; CDR2 reads YYDKDF (reference sequence). The CDR3 has 16 amino acids. The ends lost 6 bases at V and 6 bases at J; junction bases unmatched: 13. The chain couples TRBV15 to TRBJ2-2; 7 bases are shared with TRBD2. The receptor's source is a man between 50 and 69 years old who received an inactivated influenza vaccine. Here the sequenced sample was PBMCs from blood, taken roughly 24 months after vaccination. The CDR3 protein is CATSGAAGVGAGELFF. The CDR3 nucleotides read TGTGCCACCAGTGGTGCGGCGGGGGTAGGTGCCGGGGAGCTGTTTTTT.